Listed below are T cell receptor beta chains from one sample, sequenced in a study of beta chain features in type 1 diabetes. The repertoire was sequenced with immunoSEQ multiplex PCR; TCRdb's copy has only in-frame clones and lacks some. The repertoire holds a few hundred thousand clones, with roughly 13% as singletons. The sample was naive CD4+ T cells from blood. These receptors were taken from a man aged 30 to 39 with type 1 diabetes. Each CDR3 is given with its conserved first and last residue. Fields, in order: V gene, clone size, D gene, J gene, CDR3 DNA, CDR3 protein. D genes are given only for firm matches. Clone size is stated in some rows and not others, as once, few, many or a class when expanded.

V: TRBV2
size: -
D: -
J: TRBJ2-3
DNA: TGTGCCAGCACGTCAACTATCAGGGGAGTTGCGCAGTATTTT
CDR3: CASTSTIRGVAQYF

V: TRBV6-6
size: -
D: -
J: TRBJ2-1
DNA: TGTGCCAGCAGTTACTCCGACTCCAATGAGCAGTTCTTC
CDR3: CASSYSDSNEQFF

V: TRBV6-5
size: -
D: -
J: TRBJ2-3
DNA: TGTGCCAGCAGCAATCCTCCCGGGGAATCGGATACGCAGTATTTT
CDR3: CASSNPPGESDTQYF

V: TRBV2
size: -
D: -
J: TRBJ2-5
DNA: TGTGCCAGCAGTGCGAGGGGGAGCGCCAGTGGGACCCAGTACTTC
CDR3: CASSARGSASGTQYF

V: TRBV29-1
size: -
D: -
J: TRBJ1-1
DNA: TGCAGCGCCGAAAGCTTGGGCTTAGGCACTGAAGCTTTCTTT
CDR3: CSAESLGLGTEAFF

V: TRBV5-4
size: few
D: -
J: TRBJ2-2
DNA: TGTGCCCTCGGGCTAGTGGAGGACACCGGGGAGCTGTTTTTT
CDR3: CALGLVEDTGELFF

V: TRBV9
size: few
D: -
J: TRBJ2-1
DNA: TGTGCCAGCAGCGTCAGGACAGTACCGCCCAGAGAGCAGTTCTTC
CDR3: CASSVRTVPPREQFF

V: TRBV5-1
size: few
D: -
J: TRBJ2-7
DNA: TGCGCCAGCAGCTTGTTCCCAGGGAATTCCGAGCAGTACTTC
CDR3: CASSLFPGNSEQYF

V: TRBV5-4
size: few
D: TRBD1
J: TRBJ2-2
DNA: TGTGCCAGCAGCAGAACCGGGACAGGTCAGGCCGGGGAGCTGTTTTTT
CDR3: CASSRTGTGQAGELFF

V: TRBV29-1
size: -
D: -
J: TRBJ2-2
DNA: TGCAGCGTAGCCCACGTACACACCGGGGAGCTGTTTTTT
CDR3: CSVAHVHTGELFF

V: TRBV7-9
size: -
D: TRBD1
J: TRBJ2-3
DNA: TGTGCCAGCAGTTACCGGACAGGGTTGGCAGATACGCAGTATTTT
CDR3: CASSYRTGLADTQYF

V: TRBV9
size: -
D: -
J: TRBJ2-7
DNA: TGTGCCAGCAGCCCACAAAGGAGGGGATACGAGCAGTACTTC
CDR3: CASSPQRRGYEQYF

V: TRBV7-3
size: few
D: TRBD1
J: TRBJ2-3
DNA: TGTGCCAGCAGCTTAAAGGGGGCGGATACGCAGTATTTT
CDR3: CASSLKGADTQYF

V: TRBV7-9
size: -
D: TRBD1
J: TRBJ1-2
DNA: TGTGCCAGCAGCCTCCATGGACAGGACAACTATGGCTACACCTTC
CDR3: CASSLHGQDNYGYTF

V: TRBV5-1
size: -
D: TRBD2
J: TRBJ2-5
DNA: TGCGCCAGCAGCTTGAGCGGGAGCTCTGAGACCCAGTACTTC
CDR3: CASSLSGSSETQYF

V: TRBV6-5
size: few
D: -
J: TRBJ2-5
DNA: TGTGCCATCAGTGAGGGGGGGCGAGAGACCCAGTACTTC
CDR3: CAISEGGRETQYF

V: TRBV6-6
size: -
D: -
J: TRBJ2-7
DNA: TGTGCCAGCAGCTTACACCACGAGCAGTACTTC
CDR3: CASSLHHEQYF

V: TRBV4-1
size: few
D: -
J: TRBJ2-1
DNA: TGCGCCAGCAGCCAAGATGGGACCCTGACTAGGAGGTCCTACAATGAGCAGTTCTTC
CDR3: CASSQDGTLTRRSYNEQFF

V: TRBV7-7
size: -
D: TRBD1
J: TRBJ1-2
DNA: TGTGCTAGCAGCCTGACAGGGGACTATGGCTACACCTTC
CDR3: CASSLTGDYGYTF

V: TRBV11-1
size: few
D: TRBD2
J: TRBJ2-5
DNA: TGTGCCAGCAGCGGCCTAGCGGGCCAAGAGACCCAGTACTTC
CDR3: CASSGLAGQETQYF

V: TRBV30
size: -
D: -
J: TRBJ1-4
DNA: TGTGCCTGGAGTCTCCCTGGGTGGGGCCGGGATGAAAAACTGTTTTTT
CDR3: CAWSLPGWGRDEKLFF

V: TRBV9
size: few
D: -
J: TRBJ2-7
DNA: TGTGCCAGCAGCCCCCCGCCGGCAGGGGCAATTCAGGAGCAGTACTTC
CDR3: CASSPPPAGAIQEQYF

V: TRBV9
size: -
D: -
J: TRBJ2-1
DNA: TGTGCCAGCAGCCCGAGAGACAGGGAGGATGAGCAGTTCTTC
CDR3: CASSPRDREDEQFF

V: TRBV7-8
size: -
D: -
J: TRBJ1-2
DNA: TGTGCCAGCAGCTTTGGCAGGCTCCCTGGATTGGGCTACACCTTC
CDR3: CASSFGRLPGLGYTF

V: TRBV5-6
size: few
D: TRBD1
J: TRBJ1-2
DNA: TGTGCCAGCAGGGATCATACCGGGACAGGGGTCATGAGAGAGGACTACACCTTC
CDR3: CASRDHTGTGVMREDYTF

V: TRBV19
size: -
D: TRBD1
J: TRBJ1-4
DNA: TGTGCCAGTAGTACGGGACAGAGAAATGAAAAACTGTTTTTT
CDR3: CASSTGQRNEKLFF

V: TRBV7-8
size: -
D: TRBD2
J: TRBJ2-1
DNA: TGTGCCAGCAGCTCAACCGGGACTAGTTTCCCCGAGCAGTTCTTC
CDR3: CASSSTGTSFPEQFF

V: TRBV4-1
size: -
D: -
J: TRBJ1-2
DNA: TGCGCCAGCAGCCAGCGCTCCAGGGACACCGCTAACTATGGCTACACCTTC
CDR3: CASSQRSRDTANYGYTF

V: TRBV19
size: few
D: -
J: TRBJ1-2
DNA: TGTGCCAGTAGTATTCGGGAGTACGGCTATGGCTACACCTTC
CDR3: CASSIREYGYGYTF

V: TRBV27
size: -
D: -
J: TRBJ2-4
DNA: TGTGCCAGCAGCCCCTACCCCCCGGCCAAAAACATTCAGTACTTC
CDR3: CASSPYPPAKNIQYF

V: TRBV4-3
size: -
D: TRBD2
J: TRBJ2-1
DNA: TGCGCCAGCAGCCGGGGACTAGCGGGAGTTCTTGAGCAGTTCTTC
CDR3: CASSRGLAGVLEQFF

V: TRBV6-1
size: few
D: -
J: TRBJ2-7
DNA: TGTGCCAGCAGTGAAGTGGCTAGCTCCTACGAGCAGTACTTC
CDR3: CASSEVASSYEQYF

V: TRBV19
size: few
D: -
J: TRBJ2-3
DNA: TGTGCCACCCGGGGGGACAACACAGATACGCAGTATTTT
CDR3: CATRGDNTDTQYF

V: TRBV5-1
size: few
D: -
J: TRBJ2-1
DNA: TGCGCCAGCAGCTTGGATAAACAGGGTGATGAGCAGTTCTTC
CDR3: CASSLDKQGDEQFF

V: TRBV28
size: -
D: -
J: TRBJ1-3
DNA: TGTGCCAGCAGTTCCCCGTCGAGCTCTGGAAACACCATATATTTT
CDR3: CASSSPSSSGNTIYF

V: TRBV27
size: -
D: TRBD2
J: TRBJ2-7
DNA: TGTGCCAGCACCCCAACTAGCGGGAGAGGCGAGCAGTACTTC
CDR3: CASTPTSGRGEQYF

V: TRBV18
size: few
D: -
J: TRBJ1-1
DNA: TGTGCCAGCTCCCTCGGGGTTAGGGACACTGAAGCTTTCTTT
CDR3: CASSLGVRDTEAFF

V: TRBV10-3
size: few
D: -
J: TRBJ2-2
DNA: TGTGCCATCACGAGGACAGCTAACACCGGGGAGCTGTTTTTT
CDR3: CAITRTANTGELFF

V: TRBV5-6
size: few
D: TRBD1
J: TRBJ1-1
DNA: TGTGCCAGCAGCTATATCCCCGGGACAGGGGACACTGAAGCTTTCTTT
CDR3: CASSYIPGTGDTEAFF

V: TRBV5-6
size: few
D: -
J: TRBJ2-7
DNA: TGTGCCAGCAGCAAGGACAGGAGGGGGGAGCAGTACTTC
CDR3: CASSKDRRGEQYF

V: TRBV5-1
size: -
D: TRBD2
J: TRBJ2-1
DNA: TGCGCCAGCAGCTCACTACTAGCGGGGAATTACAATGAGCAGTTCTTC
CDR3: CASSSLLAGNYNEQFF

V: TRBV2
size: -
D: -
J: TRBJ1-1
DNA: TGTGCCAGCACCGGACAGATGAACACTGAAGCTTTCTTT
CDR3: CASTGQMNTEAFF

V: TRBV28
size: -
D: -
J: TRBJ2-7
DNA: TGTGCCAGCAGAACGACGGGGGACGAGCAGTACTTC
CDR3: CASRTTGDEQYF

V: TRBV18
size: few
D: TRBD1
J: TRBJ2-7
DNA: TGTGCCAGCTCGTCGGACAGGGGGCGCGGCGAGCAGTACTTC
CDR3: CASSSDRGRGEQYF

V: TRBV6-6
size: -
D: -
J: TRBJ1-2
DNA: TGTGCCAGCTCTCAGGGGTACTATGGCTACACCTTC
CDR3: CASSQGYYGYTF

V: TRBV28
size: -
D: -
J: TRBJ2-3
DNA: TGTGCCAGCAGTTTTCCTCAGGGCACGAATACGCAGTATTTT
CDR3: CASSFPQGTNTQYF

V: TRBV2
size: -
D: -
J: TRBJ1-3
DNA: TGTGCCAGCAGCGGGACACCCTCTGGAAACACCATATATTTT
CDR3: CASSGTPSGNTIYF